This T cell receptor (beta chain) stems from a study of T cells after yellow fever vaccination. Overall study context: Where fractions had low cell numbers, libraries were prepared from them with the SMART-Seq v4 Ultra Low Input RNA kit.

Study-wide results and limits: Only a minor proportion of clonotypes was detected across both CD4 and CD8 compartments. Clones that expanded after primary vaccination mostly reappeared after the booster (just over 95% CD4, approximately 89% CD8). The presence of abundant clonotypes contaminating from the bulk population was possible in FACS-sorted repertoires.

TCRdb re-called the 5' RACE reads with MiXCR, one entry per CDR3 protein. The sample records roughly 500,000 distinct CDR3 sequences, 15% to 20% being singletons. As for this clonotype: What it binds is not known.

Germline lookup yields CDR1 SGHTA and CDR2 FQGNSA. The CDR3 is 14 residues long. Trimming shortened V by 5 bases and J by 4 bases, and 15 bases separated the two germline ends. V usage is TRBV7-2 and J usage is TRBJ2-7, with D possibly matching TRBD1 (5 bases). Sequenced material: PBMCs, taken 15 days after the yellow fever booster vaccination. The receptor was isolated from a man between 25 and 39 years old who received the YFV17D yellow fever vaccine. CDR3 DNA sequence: TGTGCCAGCAGCCCTGGGGCAGCCGGTTACGAGCAGTACTTC. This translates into CASSPGAAGYEQYF.